This T cell receptor (beta chain) was recovered during a study of blood T cells in healthy people across ages. Each sample provided at least 5.5 micrograms of extracted total RNA. About this clonotype: Its antigen is as yet unknown.

Whole-study results and caveats: Naive T cell percentage strongly correlated with TCR beta diversity.

The use of a sample-barcoded 5' primer and a J-beta primer mix characterized a second PCR of roughly 6 to 11 cycles. Each cDNA was tagged by a template-switch adaptor containing 12 random nucleotides. TCRdb re-derived calls from the 5' RACE reads in MiXCR, one entry per CDR3 protein. The sample has 580,000 or so distinct CDR3 sequences, roughly 43% seen once. The specimen sequenced was blood. The TCR originated in an elderly man in good health.

The CDR3 nucleotides are TGTGCCAGCAGCTTAGGACTTAGAGAATCAGATACGCAGTATTTT. Residues: CASSLGLRESDTQYF. The chain is built from TRBV7-9 and TRBJ2-3; no reliable D call. This CDR3 has 15 amino acids. The V gene lost 1 base and the J gene lost 4 bases, with 12 bases spanning the gap. The germline V gene has CDR1 SEHNR and CDR2 FQNEAQ (reference sequence).